This T cell receptor beta chain was profiled in a study of T cell changes during pregnancy in multiple sclerosis. Here immunoSEQ multiplex PCR was the method, and the copy in TCRdb shows in-frame clones only, minus some. The profile shows 43,000 or so clones, roughly 89% of them singletons. The ends were cut back, 2 bases at V and 4 bases at J, with 12 bases in the middle. The length of the CDR3 is 15 residues. Germline V gene lookup returns CDR1 SNHLY and CDR2 FYNNEI. This sample comprised peripheral blood, obtained in the first trimester of pregnancy. The chain carries TRBV2 and TRBJ1-5; D perhaps matches TRBD1 (5 bases). This sequence originates from a female donor with multiple sclerosis, enrolled in a pregnancy study. The CDR3 nucleotides are TGTGCCAGCAGTGAAAGACACAGGTCGAATCAGCCCCAGCATTTT. Protein product: CASSERHRSNQPQHF.